These T cell receptor beta chains were read from a single sample in a study of blood T cell repertoires in COVID-19. This table comes from immunoSEQ multiplex PCR, and its TCRdb copy is limited to in-frame clones, with some not included. Altogether under 200,000 clones are present, about 86% being singletons, with the ten largest covering about 7%. Sequencing was done on a sample of peripheral blood. The receptors come from a man aged 50 to 59 with active or convalescent COVID-19. The CDR3 runs from the conserved cysteine through the conserved F or W. D genes are given only for firm matches. Rows may omit the clone size; those that give it use once, few, many or a size class.

D gene	J gene	clone size	CDR3 length	V gene	CDR3 DNA	CDR3 protein
TRBD1	TRBJ1-5	.	18	TRBV30	TGTGCCTGGAGTCAGGACAGGGGGCTGGGATATAGCAATCAGCCCCAGCATTTT	CAWSQDRGLGYSNQPQHF
.	TRBJ1-2	.	14	TRBV7-3	TGTGCCAGCAGCTTAACGCCAGGGAACTATGGCTACACCTTC	CASSLTPGNYGYTF
TRBD1	TRBJ1-1	.	15	TRBV7-2	TGTGCCAGCAGCTCGCGGACAGGGGTGAGGACTGAAGCTTTCTTT	CASSSRTGVRTEAFF
TRBD2	TRBJ2-7	.	16	TRBV4-2	TGTGCCAGCAGCCAAGCCGGGACTAGCGGGACGTACGAGCAGTACTTC	CASSQAGTSGTYEQYF
.	TRBJ2-1	.	12	TRBV11-3	TGTGCCAGCAGCTTAGCGGGGGGCGAGCAGTTCTTC	CASSLAGGEQFF
.	TRBJ1-6	.	13	TRBV5-1	TGCGCCAGCAGCTTCGACAGAAATTCACCCCTCCACTTT	CASSFDRNSPLHF
.	TRBJ2-1	few	12	TRBV2	TGTGCCAGCAGTTTCTACTACAATGAGCAGTTCTTC	CASSFYYNEQFF
TRBD1	TRBJ1-2	.	14	TRBV12-5	TGTGCTAGTGGTTTAGCCAGGGGGGTCTATGGCTACACCTTC	CASGLARGVYGYTF
TRBD1	TRBJ2-1	.	15	TRBV3-1/TRBV3-2	TGTGCCAGCAGCCAACGAGGACAGGGGGGATATGAGCAGTTCTTC	CASSQRGQGGYEQFF
.	TRBJ1-6	.	15	TRBV7-2	TGTGCCAGCAGCAAACAGTTGTCCTATAATTCACCCCTCCACTTT	CASSKQLSYNSPLHF
.	TRBJ1-1	.	13	TRBV7-6	TGTGCCAGCAGCAACAGGAGCAACACTGAAGCTTTCTTT	CASSNRSNTEAFF
TRBD1	TRBJ2-3	.	15	TRBV5-8	TGTGCCAGCAGCTTCGGACAGGGGGCGAGAGATACGCAGTATTTT	CASSFGQGARDTQYF
.	TRBJ1-1	.	14	TRBV15	TGTGCCACCAGCAGGCCGACACAGAACACTGAAGCTTTCTTT	CATSRPTQNTEAFF
TRBD2	TRBJ2-1	.	14	TRBV2	TGTGCCAGCACAAGGACTAGCGGAAACAATGAGCAGTTCTTC	CASTRTSGNNEQFF
.	TRBJ1-1	.	14	TRBV2	TGTGCCAGCAGTGATCTAGTTTTCGCCACTGAAGCTTTCTTT	CASSDLVFATEAFF
TRBD1	TRBJ2-7	.	12	TRBV29-1	TGCAGCGCCCTCGGACAGGGTGACGAGCAGTACTTC	CSALGQGDEQYF
.	TRBJ1-2	.	14	TRBV3-1/TRBV3-2	TGTGCCAGCAGCCAATTAACGAGCCAGGCTGGCTACACCTTC	CASSQLTSQAGYTF
TRBD1	TRBJ1-6	few	14	TRBV5-4	TGTGCCAGCACCCAGGACAGGGGTATGGCACCCCTCCACTTT	CASTQDRGMAPLHF
TRBD1	TRBJ2-3	.	16	TRBV7-9	TGTGCCAGCAGCTTAGCAGGGGACAGACTCACAGATACGCAGTATTTT	CASSLAGDRLTDTQYF
.	TRBJ2-7	.	14	TRBV3-1/TRBV3-2	TGTGCCAGCAGCCAAGGGGCCCGCCTATACGAGCAGTACTTC	CASSQGARLYEQYF
TRBD1	TRBJ1-5	.	15	TRBV6-2/TRBV6-3	TGTGCCAGCAGTTACCCGGGACAGGGAGGTCAGCCCCAGCATTTT	CASSYPGQGGQPQHF
.	TRBJ1-6	.	16	TRBV6-1	TGTGCCAGCAGTGAGGGGGGGGGCCTCACCAATTCACCCCTCCACTTT	CASSEGGGLTNSPLHF
.	TRBJ2-7	.	13	TRBV10-3	TGTGCCATCAGTGAGTATAGCGACTACGAGCAGTACTTC	CAISEYSDYEQYF
TRBD2	TRBJ2-1	.	14	TRBV2	TGTGCCAGCGCAAGGACTAGCGGCTATAATGAGCAGTTCTTC	CASARTSGYNEQFF
.	TRBJ2-2	.	15	TRBV3-1/TRBV3-2	TGTGCCAGCAGCGACGGGGGGCCGAACACCGGGGAGCTGTTTTTT	CASSDGGPNTGELFF
TRBD2	TRBJ2-1	.	16	TRBV6-5	TGTGCCAGCAGTTACACCCTAGCGGGCCTCTACAATGAGCAGTTCTTC	CASSYTLAGLYNEQFF
.	TRBJ1-5	.	13	TRBV30	TGTGCCTGGAGTGTACAGGGCAATCAGCCCCAGCATTTT	CAWSVQGNQPQHF
.	TRBJ1-6	few	12	TRBV28	TGTGCCAGCGACAGGAGGAATTCACCCCTCCACTTT	CASDRRNSPLHF